This T cell receptor (beta chain) was sequenced during a study of OX40 agonist ivuxolimab in advanced cancers. Study-level background: The dose-escalation group included hepatocellular carcinoma, melanoma, renal cell carcinoma and head and neck cancer. General study findings and limits: Nonresponders, in some cases, also had low normalized T-cell clonal expansion. CD8+ T cells (on average) carried more expanded clones than CD4+ T cells.

Produced via immunoSEQ multiplex PCR; TCRdb's table is partial and in-frame only. Of around 35,000 clones in the sample, roughly 80% were seen once. Individuals having autoimmune disease history or systemic immunosuppression were not enrolled. The junction had 3 bases not matched to a gene; V was cut back by 2 bases and J by 5 bases. CDR1 is SGHRS and CDR2 is YFSETQ in the germline V gene. This CDR3 has 13 amino acids. Worth noting for this clone: Antigen unknown.

The TCR was taken from an adult with an advanced solid tumor such as melanoma, head and neck, liver or kidney cancer. This specimen consisted of CD4+ or CD8+ T cells sorted from blood, obtained in a trial of the OX40 agonist ivuxolimab. This chain joins TRBV5-1 and TRBJ1-1; 7 bases are shared with TRBD1. The DNA for the CDR3 is TGCGCCAGCAGCTTAACAGGGGAGACTGAAGCTTTCTTT. It specifies CASSLTGETEAFF.